Listed here is a single TCR beta chain. Its antigen is as yet unknown. The record originates from a study of ipilimumab plus nivolumab after autologous stem cell transplantation. Broader study findings: Per the authors, repertoire, Treg and microbiota data justify further study.

Deletions cut 0 bases from V and 4 bases from J, with 13 bases between. The CDR3 consists of 16 residues. Germline values: CDR1 LNHNV, CDR2 YYDKDF (reference sequence). Patients got ipilimumab 1 mg/kg beginning 14 to 28 days post-transplant. Dosing: nivolumab 3 mg/kg IV, weeks 1, 4, 7, 10, then every two weeks to week 26. Here immunoSEQ multiplex PCR was the method, and the copy in TCRdb shows in-frame clones only, minus some. The sample holds about 43,000 clones; about 88% are singletons and the top ten take 0.88%. The sequences come from PBMCs, collected in a trial of ipilimumab plus nivolumab as post-transplant consolidation. The TCR originated in a male donor with multiple myeloma. The chain carries TRBV15 and TRBJ1-3; D perhaps matches TRBD1 (5 bases). The CDR3 region has the DNA TGTGCCACCAGCAGAGATCGGAGGGGATCAGGAAACACCATATATTTT. Translation gives CATSRDRRGSGNTIYF.